This T cell receptor beta chain originates from a study of blood T cells in healthy people across ages. The CDR3 sequence is 14 residues long. Germline V gene sequence: CDR1 MNHNY, CDR2 SVGAGI (reference sequence). V lost 4 bases to trimming and J lost 7 bases; unmatched junction nucleotides: 6. As to this clonotype: Its specificity is unknown.

Primed by a sample-barcoded 5' primer and a J-beta primer mix, a second PCR proceeded for roughly 6 to 12 cycles. All samples yielded 3 million or more CDR3-containing paired-end reads. MiXCR, applied by TCRdb to the 5' RACE reads, yields one record per CDR3 protein. The sample lists some 1.7 million distinct CDR3 sequences; over 25% were seen once. The study, taken as a whole, reports: Roughly linear declines in TCR beta diversity per million T cells occurred with age.

The receptor was isolated from a woman between 25 and 40 years old in good health. The chain is built from TRBV6-6 and TRBJ2-1; TRBD1 matches at 8 bases. Sequencing input: blood. The CDR3 spells CASSSPQGANEQFF. CDR3 nucleotide sequence: TGTGCCAGCAGTTCCCCTCAGGGGGCGAATGAGCAGTTCTTC.